This T cell receptor (beta chain) was recovered during a study of post-analysis software for immune sequencing data. As for the study in general: Disease courses included relapsing-remitting, secondary progressive and progressive-relapsing multiple sclerosis.

General study points: Multiple sclerosis was associated with a significant reduction in normalized Chao1 diversity relative to controls. Strong co-clustering by F measure was evident for samples that had been prepared in the same batch.

Worth noting for this clonotype: Its antigen is not identified.

Unique molecular identifiers tagged the TCR beta cDNA libraries. With roughly 1 to 11 million T cells as the source, 500,000 to 650,000 cDNA molecules resulted. TCRdb re-called the PCR reads through MiXCR, storing one row per CDR3 protein. The sample shows 350,000 to 500,000 distinct CDR3 sequences, about 39% of them seen only once. The source material was blood. The TCR sequence derives from a girl aged 2 to 9 with multiple sclerosis.

The CDR3 sequence is CSAVLLAVGYNEQFF. The CDR3 nucleotides read TGCAGTGCTGTCTTACTAGCGGTCGGTTACAATGAGCAGTTCTTC. The V gene is TRBV20-1, the J gene TRBJ2-1, with TRBD2 matching 8 bases. CDR1 is DFQATT, CDR2 SNEGSKA, per germline (reference sequence). With 5 bases clipped from V and 4 bases from J, the junction kept 10 bases outside the gene matches. CDR3 size: 15 residues.